This passage covers 7 T cell receptor beta chains from one sample sequenced in a study of cytomegalovirus exposure and HLA in healthy donors. A multiplex PCR was run with 60 Vbeta primers and 13 Jbeta primers. Profiled with immunoSEQ multiplex PCR; TCRdb holds only in-frame clones, not every one. Here the sample spans about 170,000 clones, roughly 80% being singletons. Specimen: PBMCs. These receptors originate from a girl between 10 and 17 years old in good health and CMV-seropositive.

This clone was seen a few times. The rearrangement links TRBV18 to TRBJ1-5, with D possibly being TRBD1 (5 bases). V was cut by 4 bases and J by 3 bases, with 13 bases left in between. From germline, CDR1 is KGHSH and CDR2 LQKENI. This CDR3 is 15 amino acids long. CDR3 bases: TGTGCCAGCTCACTTATAGCAGGGTACAATCAGCCCCAGCATTTT. Its translation: CASSLIAGYNQPQHF.

The gene calls are TRBV6-6 and TRBJ2-5; possible D gene TRBD2, 6 bases. The V end was cut by 0 bases, the J end by 4 bases, with 12 bases between. Germline lookup yields CDR1 MNHNY and CDR2 SVGAGI (reference sequence). There are 15 residues in the CDR3. For the CDR3, the DNA is TGTGCCAGCAGTTACTCGAGGCGGGGTGGAGAGACCCAGTACTTC. Translation gives CASSYSRRGGETQYF.

The gene calls are TRBV10-3 and TRBJ2-7; possibly TRBD1 for D (6 bases). Germline V gene data show CDR1 as ENHRY and CDR2 as SYGVKD. V lost 10 bases to trimming and J lost 5 bases, with 21 bases between them. CDR3 length: 14 amino acids. The chain's CDR3 is CATSRQTGLNEQYF. The CDR3 bases are TGTGCCACCTCACGCCAAACAGGGCTCAACGAGCAGTACTTC.

The chain links TRBV11-2 to TRBJ2-5; D is possibly TRBD2 (6 bases). The CDR3 spans 15 residues. Between the trimmed V and J ends, which lost 4 bases and 1 base, there was a span of 13 bases. Germline assignment: CDR1 SGHAT and CDR2 FQNNGV. In DNA form, the CDR3 reads TGTGCCAGCAGCTCACCCCGGGACTTCCAAGAGACCCAGTACTTC. Translation: CASSSPRDFQETQYF.

Details on this clone: Its ends do not fully match the called genes, so a read error is possible. The rearrangement links TRBV7-9 to TRBJ2-3; 8 bases line up with TRBD2. Per the germline V gene, CDR1 is SEHNR and CDR2 is FQNEAQ (reference sequence). CDR3 length equals 14 residues. CDR3 sequence (DNA): TGTTCCAGCAGCCCCCGACTAGCGACAGATACGCAGTATTTT. It codes for CSSSPRLATDTQYF.

The chain is built from TRBV7-8 and TRBJ1-5, with D possibly TRBD1 on 6 matching bases. The germline V and J ends were trimmed by 1 base and 3 bases, with 10 bases remaining between them. In germline, CDR1 is SGHVS, CDR2 FQNEAQ. The CDR3 loop spans 15 amino acids. The DNA for the CDR3 is TGTGCCAGCAGCTTAGAGACAGGTGACAATCAGCCCCAGCATTTT. Translated: CASSLETGDNQPQHF.

This clone was picked up a small number of times. The rearrangement joins TRBV7-9 to TRBJ2-6, with D tentatively TRBD2 (6 bases). Germline CDR1 reads SEHNR; CDR2 reads FQNEAQ (reference sequence). Trimming shortened V by 0 bases and J by 4 bases, and 13 bases separated the two germline ends. This CDR3 has 17 residues. CDR3 nucleotide sequence: TGTGCCAGCAGCTTAGCGCGGGAAGTCGAGGGGGCCAACGTCCTGACTTTC. The encoded protein is CASSLAREVEGANVLTF.